These 26 T cell receptor beta chains came from one sample sequenced in a study of T cell responses to AZD1222 COVID-19 vaccine. Data came from immunoSEQ multiplex PCR; TCRdb stores just in-frame clones and leaves some out. This sample has 98,000 or so clones, with approximately 88% found just once. The source was peripheral blood, collected 28 days after the second AZD1222 dose. The receptor set was obtained from an adult who received the AZD1222 COVID-19 vaccine.

V and J are TRBV6-5 and TRBJ1-2; possibly TRBD1 for D (5 bases). V was clipped by 9 bases and J by 4 bases, with 18 bases between them. Germline V gene sequence: CDR1 MNHEY, CDR2 SVGAGI. The CDR3 is 14 residues long. The chain's CDR3 is CASRAPGTIYGYTF. DNA for the CDR3: TGTGCCAGTCGCGCCCCTGGGACGATCTATGGCTACACCTTC.

The chain recombines TRBV5-1 with TRBJ2-4; tentative D call: TRBD1 (8 bases). The V and J ends lost 4 bases and 7 bases respectively, with 24 bases between them. The CDR3 spans 17 residues. Per the germline V gene, CDR1 is SGHRS and CDR2 is YFSETQ. The DNA of the CDR3 is TGCGCCAGCAGCCCTGTTGGGACAGGACTAGTCGCGAACATTCAGTACTTC. As protein: CASSPVGTGLVANIQYF.

The chain links TRBV6-5 to TRBJ1-3; 9 bases are a match to TRBD1. Trimming cost V 6 bases and J 1 base; bases outside gene matches: 4. Germline CDR1 reads MNHEY; CDR2 reads SVGAGI. The CDR3 sequence is 15 residues long. The DNA of the CDR3 is TGTGCCAGCAGCCGACAGGGGGATTCTGGAAACACCATATATTTT. Protein product: CASSRQGDSGNTIYF.

This chain uses TRBV29-1 with TRBJ1-1; D is uncertain. The V and J ends lost 7 bases and 1 base respectively, with 7 bases between them. CDR1 and CDR2 (germline): SQVTM, ANQGSEA. This CDR3 region has 11 residues. The CDR3 region has the DNA TGCAGCGCACGGGGGAACACTGAAGCTTTCTTT. Protein sequence: CSARGNTEAFF. Supplemented by reference TRBV29-1 and TRBJ1-1, the full variable domain reads SAVISQKPSRDICQRGTSLTIQCQVDSQVTMMFWYRQQPGQSLTLIATANQGSEATYESGFVIDKFPISRPNLTFSTLTVSNMSPEDSSIYLCSARGNTEAFFGQGTRLTVV.

The chain recombines TRBV28 with TRBJ1-3, with a weak D call TRBD1 (5 bases). The ends were cut back, 8 bases at V and 3 bases at J, with 14 bases in the middle. Germline values: CDR1 MDHEN, CDR2 SYDVKM. The CDR3 has 14 amino acids. The CDR3 DNA reads TGTGCCAGCCGAATTGGGGGGAGTGGAAACACCATATATTTT. Residues: CASRIGGSGNTIYF.

The genes are TRBV7-2 and TRBJ1-2, with D maybe TRBD1 (5 bases). V shed 2 bases and J shed 8 bases, with 12 bases lying between them. CDR3 size: 13 residues. The germline V gene has CDR1 SGHTA and CDR2 FQGNSA. This CDR3 reads CASSLFRDYGYTF. Here the CDR3 DNA reads TGTGCCAGCAGCTTATTCAGGGATTACGGCTACACCTTC.

The rearrangement uses TRBV2 and TRBJ1-2; possible D gene TRBD1, 5 bases. V was clipped by 8 bases and J by 8 bases, with 18 bases between them. The CDR3 has 13 residues. CDR1 and CDR2 from the germline V gene are SNHLY and FYNNEI. The CDR3: CASPGTGSKGYTF. CDR3 in DNA: TGTGCCAGCCCCGGGACGGGGAGTAAAGGCTACACCTTC.

The gene calls are TRBV18 and TRBJ2-5; D unresolved. From germline, CDR1 is KGHSH and CDR2 LQKENI. This CDR3 spans 15 amino acids. The ends were cut back, 4 bases at V and 3 bases at J, with 15 bases in the middle. The CDR3 DNA reads as TGTGCCAGCTCACTGTTAGGTCTAATCGAAGAGACCCAGTACTTC. Translated: CASSLLGLIEETQYF.

In its sample, this clone was seen once. V and J are TRBV3-1 (or the pseudogene TRBV3-2) and TRBJ1-1; 7 nucleotides agree with TRBD1. CDR3 length equals 14 residues. V trimming: 4 bases; J trimming: 0 bases; junction bases outside the gene matches: 2. Germline V gives CDR1 LGHDT, CDR2 YNNKEL (reference sequence). This chain's CDR3 is CASSRDSLNTEAFF. In DNA form, the CDR3 reads TGTGCCAGCAGCCGGGACAGCTTGAACACTGAAGCTTTCTTT.

The chain combines TRBV28 with TRBJ1-2, with TRBD1 as a possible D gene (6 bases). This CDR3 is built from 15 residues. Germline V CDR1 and CDR2: MDHEN, SYDVKM. Deletions cut 6 bases from V and 4 bases from J, with 18 bases between. The CDR3 loop is CASRVGGSLSYGYTF. For the CDR3, the DNA is TGTGCCAGCAGAGTAGGGGGGTCTCTTAGCTATGGCTACACCTTC.

The chain links TRBV9 to TRBJ1-5; possibly TRBD1 for D (6 bases). Trimming shortened V by 3 bases and J by 7 bases, and 11 bases separated the two germline ends. The germline V gene encodes CDR1 SGDLS and CDR2 YYNGEE. CDR3 length: 13 residues. CDR3: CASSGTGSQPQHF. In DNA form, the CDR3 reads TGTGCCAGCAGCGGCACAGGGTCCCAGCCCCAGCATTTT.

CDR3 sequence (DNA): TGTGCCAGCAGTTTTCGGGACAGGGGCACAGATACGCAGTATTTT. Protein sequence: CASSFRDRGTDTQYF. The V call is TRBV6-5, the J call TRBJ2-3; TRBD1 matches at 9 bases. The germline V gene has CDR1 MNHEY and CDR2 SVGAGI. V was clipped by 4 bases and J by 1 base; unmatched bases: 3. The CDR3 extends over 15 amino acids.

The CDR3 region is CASSLNLLSRVNEKLFF. The CDR3 bases are TGTGCCAGCAGCTTAAATCTACTTTCAAGGGTTAATGAAAAACTGTTTTTT. The V and J genes are TRBV11-2 and TRBJ1-4; D unresolved. The CDR3 is made up of 17 amino acids. The V and J ends lost 2 bases and 4 bases respectively, with 17 bases between them. Germline V CDR1 and CDR2: SGHAT, FQNNGV.

This chain joins TRBV25-1 and TRBJ2-4; unclear D gene. Germline CDR1 MGHDK, CDR2 SYGVNS. V lost 5 bases to trimming and J lost 10 bases, with 21 bases between them. The CDR3 has 15 amino acids. The CDR3 spells CASSRALEGKTIQYF. DNA of the CDR3: TGTGCCAGCAGTCGGGCCCTTGAAGGCAAAACGATTCAGTACTTC.

The rearrangement joins TRBV12-3 or TRBV12-4 to TRBJ1-1; D remains ambiguous. V was cut by 4 bases and J by 7 bases, with 7 bases left in between. The CDR3 length is 11 residues. Here the CDR3 reads CASSSRVEAFF. The CDR3 DNA reads TGTGCCAGCAGTTCCCGCGTTGAAGCTTTCTTT.

This clone has a single count. The gene calls are TRBV18 and TRBJ2-2; tentatively, D is TRBD2 (6 bases). The CDR3 runs to 14 residues. CDR1 KGHSH and CDR2 LQKENI come from the germline V gene. The germline V and J ends were trimmed by 5 bases and 8 bases, with 15 bases remaining between them. CDR3 coding DNA: TGTGCCAGCTCAACCTCGGGAGCGCGGGGGGAGCTGTTTTTT. Its protein product is CASSTSGARGELFF.

The rearrangement joins TRBV5-5 to TRBJ2-1, with D hard to call. The CDR3 consists of 16 residues. Trimming shortened V by 0 bases and J by 0 bases, and 10 bases separated the two germline ends. Germline CDR1 SGHKS, CDR2 YYEKEE (reference sequence). DNA for the CDR3: TGTGCCAGCAGCTTGGATCAAGAAAGCTCCTACAATGAGCAGTTCTTC. Protein: CASSLDQESSYNEQFF.

The chain couples TRBV5-1 to TRBJ1-2; 7 nucleotides agree with TRBD1. Looked up from germline, CDR1 is SGHRS and CDR2 is YFSETQ. The CDR3 is 14 residues long. The J segment lost 2 bases and the V segment lost 3 bases, leaving 4 bases of the junction unmatched. The CDR3 here is CASSSPQGNYGYTF. The CDR3 DNA is TGCGCCAGCAGCTCCCCACAGGGGAACTATGGCTACACCTTC.

The chain combines TRBV7-9 with TRBJ1-1; D not certain. Germline assignment: CDR1 SEHNR and CDR2 FQNEAQ (reference sequence). The V end lost 1 base, the J end lost 4 bases, and 13 bases lay between the germline ends. The CDR3 runs to 15 residues. The CDR3 nucleotides read TGTGCCAGCAGCTTAGACCGTCCTGGGCGCACTGAAGCTTTCTTT. This translates into CASSLDRPGRTEAFF.

The chain combines TRBV18 with TRBJ2-5; no firm D call. CDR3 size: 14 residues. CDR1 and CDR2 (germline): KGHSH, LQKENI. Trimming shortened V by 5 bases and J by 2 bases, and 12 bases separated the two germline ends. CDR3 sequence reads: CASSGRRVQETQYF. The CDR3 DNA reads TGTGCCAGCTCAGGACGACGCGTACAAGAGACCCAGTACTTC.

The CDR3 here is CASRPGQGSTYEQYF. In DNA form, the CDR3 reads TGTGCCAGCAGACCCGGACAGGGGAGCACCTACGAGCAGTACTTC. J is TRBJ2-7 and V is TRBV6-5; 9 bases agree with TRBD1. The junction had 8 bases not matched to a gene; V was cut back by 6 bases and J by 2 bases. The CDR3 runs 15 residues. Germline loops: CDR1 MNHEY, CDR2 SVGAGI.

V usage is TRBV5-1 and J usage is TRBJ1-4; perhaps TRBD1 as D (6 bases). V was clipped by 1 base and J by 2 bases, with 9 bases between them. CDR1 and CDR2 from the germline V gene are SGHRS and YFSETQ. The CDR3 runs to 15 residues. In DNA, the CDR3 is TGCGCCAGCAGCTTGCTCAGGGGCACTAATGAAAAACTGTTTTTT. Translation gives CASSLLRGTNEKLFF.

This sequence joins TRBV24-1 and TRBJ2-3; no clear D. CDR3 size: 11 residues. The germline gives CDR1 KGHDR, CDR2 SFDVKD. V lost 10 bases and J 4 bases, leaving 8 bases between the germline ends. The CDR3: CATSTADTQYF. In nucleotides, the CDR3 is TGTGCCACATCAACAGCAGATACGCAGTATTTT.

This clone was found once. The genes are TRBV29-1 and TRBJ1-5; 7 positions agree with TRBD1. The CDR3 loop spans 13 amino acids. Germline CDR1 is SQVTM and CDR2 is ANQGSEA. Trimming at V came to 4 bases and at J to 6 bases, leaving 6 bases not matched to a gene. CDR3 sequence reads: CSVGQGRGQPQHF. The CDR3 DNA follows: TGCAGCGTTGGACAGGGACGAGGTCAGCCCCAGCATTTT. Looking up the rest from reference TRBV29-1 and TRBJ1-5 gives the full variable domain: SAVISQKPSRDICQRGTSLTIQCQVDSQVTMMFWYRQQPGQSLTLIATANQGSEATYESGFVIDKFPISRPNLTFSTLTVSNMSPEDSSIYLCSVGQGRGQPQHFGDGTRLSIL.

The rearrangement joins TRBV6-5 to TRBJ2-7, with D unresolved. The V and J ends lost 3 bases and 3 bases respectively, with 3 bases between them. The CDR3 is made up of 11 amino acids. Germline loops: CDR1 MNHEY, CDR2 SVGAGI. The CDR3 region has the DNA TGTGCCAGCAGTTATAACTACGAGCAGTACTTC. Amino acid sequence: CASSYNYEQYF.

V and J are TRBV5-1 and TRBJ2-7, with D perhaps TRBD2 (5 bases). Per the germline V gene, CDR1 is SGHRS and CDR2 is YFSETQ. Trimming took off 0 bases at V and 1 base at J, with 8 bases between the two ends. The CDR3 covers 14 residues. In DNA form, the CDR3 reads TGCGCCAGCAGCTTGGGGCGGGCATCCTACGAGCAGTACTTC. This codes for CASSLGRASYEQYF.